This TCR beta chain comes out of a study of CD8 T cells in Susac syndrome. Random-hexamer reverse transcription was applied to about 0.5 to 1 ug RNA. TCRdb ran MiXCR on the immunoSEQ multiplex PCR reads and lists one entry per CDR3 protein. Among some 60,000 distinct CDR3 sequences listed, about 92% were seen once. Trimming cost V 2 bases and J 6 bases; bases outside gene matches: 5. Per germline, CDR1 SGHKS and CDR2 YYEKEE (reference sequence). CDR3 length equals 13 residues. This sequence was found in a human donor in good health. The rearrangement uses TRBV5-5 and TRBJ2-7; 7 nucleotides match TRBD1. The sample consisted of CD8+ T cells from PBMCs. CDR3 bases: TGTGCCAGCAGCTTAAGGGGGCCCCTCGAGCAGTACTTC. This encodes CASSLRGPLEQYF.